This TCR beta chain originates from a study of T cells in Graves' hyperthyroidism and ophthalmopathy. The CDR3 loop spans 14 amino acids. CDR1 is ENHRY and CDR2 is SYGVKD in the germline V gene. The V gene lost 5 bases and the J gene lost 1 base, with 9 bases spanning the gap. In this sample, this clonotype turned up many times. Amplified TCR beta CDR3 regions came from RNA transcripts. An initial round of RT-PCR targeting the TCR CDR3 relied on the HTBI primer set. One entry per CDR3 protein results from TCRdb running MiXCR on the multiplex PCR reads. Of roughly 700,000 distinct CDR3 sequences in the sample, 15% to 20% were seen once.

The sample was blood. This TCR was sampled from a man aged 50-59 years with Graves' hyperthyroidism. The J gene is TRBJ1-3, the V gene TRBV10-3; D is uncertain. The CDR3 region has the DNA TGTGCCATCAGTTCGACATCTTCTGGAAACACCATATATTTT. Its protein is CAISSTSSGNTIYF.